The rows below give T cell receptor beta chains drawn from one sample of a study of blood T cell repertoires in COVID-19. The method was immunoSEQ multiplex PCR; TCRdb's version includes in-frame clones alone and lacks a portion of them. Of some 140,000 clones in the sample, about four fifths were seen once. The specimen sequenced was peripheral blood. The receptors stem from a woman in her sixties with acute or convalescent COVID-19. Both conserved end residues are part of each CDR3. Fields, in order: clone size, D gene, J gene, V gene, CDR3 protein, CDR3 DNA. D genes are given only for firm matches. Clone size, where shown, is once, few, many, or a class for clones that have expanded.

size: NA
D: NA
J: TRBJ2-1
V: TRBV4-2
CDR3: CASSQVSGRWDEQFF
DNA: TGTGCCAGCAGCCAAGTCTCAGGTCGTTGGGATGAGCAGTTCTTC

size: NA
D: NA
J: TRBJ1-3
V: TRBV4-1
CDR3: CASSHDGQGNTIYF
DNA: TGCGCCAGCAGCCACGACGGACAGGGAAACACCATATATTTT

size: NA
D: NA
J: TRBJ2-2
V: TRBV9
CDR3: CASSVGSSNTGELFF
DNA: TGTGCCAGCAGCGTAGGGAGTTCGAACACCGGGGAGCTGTTTTTT

size: NA
D: NA
J: TRBJ1-5
V: TRBV11-2
CDR3: CASSLYRDQPQHF
DNA: TGTGCCAGCAGCTTATACAGGGACCAGCCCCAGCATTTT

size: NA
D: TRBD2
J: TRBJ2-1
V: TRBV5-1
CDR3: CASSRTSGGYNEQFF
DNA: TGCGCCAGCAGCAGGACTAGCGGGGGGTACAATGAGCAGTTCTTC

size: NA
D: TRBD1
J: TRBJ1-6
V: TRBV5-4
CDR3: CASSSPRTGGPIVNSPLHF
DNA: TGTGCCAGCAGCTCCCCGAGGACAGGGGGCCCGATAGTTAATTCACCCCTCCACTTT

size: once
D: TRBD1
J: TRBJ2-2
V: TRBV6-5
CDR3: CASSYTGTGGIGELFF
DNA: TGTGCCAGCAGTTACACCGGGACAGGGGGCATTGGGGAGCTGTTTTTT

size: NA
D: NA
J: TRBJ1-1
V: TRBV6-5
CDR3: CATKTDPNTEAFF
DNA: TGTGCCACCAAGACAGATCCAAACACTGAAGCTTTCTTT

size: NA
D: NA
J: TRBJ1-2
V: TRBV6-5
CDR3: CASRGTGFRVYGYTF
DNA: TGTGCCAGCAGAGGAACAGGGTTCAGGGTCTATGGCTACACCTTC

size: NA
D: TRBD1
J: TRBJ1-1
V: TRBV7-9
CDR3: CASSFETGGAEAFF
DNA: TGTGCCAGCAGCTTCGAAACAGGGGGAGCTGAAGCTTTCTTT

size: NA
D: NA
J: TRBJ1-6
V: TRBV21-1
CDR3: CASSPWAGVNSPLHF
DNA: TGTGCCAGCAGCCCGTGGGCCGGTGTAAACTCACCCCTCCACTTT

size: few
D: TRBD1
J: TRBJ1-1
V: TRBV11-1
CDR3: CASSSGQGLEAFF
DNA: TGTGCCAGCAGCTCAGGACAGGGCCTTGAAGCTTTCTTT

size: NA
D: NA
J: TRBJ1-1
V: TRBV27
CDR3: CASSFAQMNTEAFF
DNA: TGTGCCAGCAGTTTTGCACAGATGAACACTGAAGCTTTCTTT

size: NA
D: TRBD2
J: TRBJ2-7
V: TRBV7-2
CDR3: CASSLAGGNPYEQYF
DNA: TGTGCCAGCAGCTTAGCGGGAGGGAATCCCTACGAGCAGTACTTC

size: NA
D: TRBD1
J: TRBJ2-3
V: TRBV27
CDR3: CASSATGGTDTQYF
DNA: TGTGCCAGCAGCGCGACAGGGGGCACAGATACGCAGTATTTT

size: NA
D: TRBD2
J: TRBJ2-1
V: TRBV4-1
CDR3: CASSQDRMVAGGPHNEQFF
DNA: TGCGCCAGCAGCCAAGATAGGATGGTAGCGGGGGGCCCCCACAATGAGCAGTTCTTC

size: NA
D: NA
J: TRBJ1-4
V: TRBV27
CDR3: CASSFAGDEKLFF
DNA: TGTGCCAGCAGTTTCGCCGGGGATGAAAAACTGTTTTTT

size: NA
D: NA
J: TRBJ1-4
V: TRBV7-9
CDR3: CASSLGAVGNEKLFF
DNA: TGTGCCAGCAGCTTAGGGGCCGTTGGGAATGAAAAACTGTTTTTT

size: few
D: NA
J: TRBJ1-3
V: TRBV7-9
CDR3: CASSSQAGNTIYF
DNA: TGTGCCAGCAGCTCCCAGGCTGGAAACACCATATATTTT

size: NA
D: TRBD1
J: TRBJ1-1
V: TRBV2
CDR3: CASSEFNRGNTEAFF
DNA: TGTGCCAGCAGTGAGTTTAACAGGGGGAACACTGAAGCTTTCTTT

size: NA
D: NA
J: TRBJ1-5
V: TRBV6-5
CDR3: CASTNPGNQPQHF
DNA: TGTGCCAGCACGAACCCAGGGAATCAGCCCCAGCATTTT

size: once
D: TRBD1
J: TRBJ2-2
V: TRBV13
CDR3: CASRTGGTTGELFF
DNA: TGTGCCAGCAGAACAGGGGGCACCACCGGGGAGCTGTTTTTT

size: NA
D: NA
J: TRBJ1-5
V: TRBV6-4
CDR3: CASPKTGTENQPQHF
DNA: TGTGCCAGCCCTAAAACAGGCACTGAAAATCAGCCCCAGCATTTT

size: NA
D: NA
J: TRBJ2-3
V: TRBV6-1
CDR3: CASSEAQGGPDTQYF
DNA: TGTGCCAGCAGTGAAGCGCAGGGCGGACCGGATACGCAGTATTTT

size: many
D: NA
J: TRBJ2-2
V: TRBV4-2
CDR3: CASSQAYTANTGELFF
DNA: TGTGCCAGCAGCCAAGCATACACAGCAAACACCGGGGAGCTGTTTTTT

size: NA
D: NA
J: TRBJ1-1
V: TRBV6-6
CDR3: CASRDKMNTEAFF
DNA: TGTGCCAGCAGGGACAAGATGAACACTGAAGCTTTCTTT

size: NA
D: NA
J: TRBJ1-6
V: TRBV3-1/TRBV3-2
CDR3: CASSQGQGFYSPLHF
DNA: TGTGCCAGCAGCCAAGGCCAGGGTTTTTACTCACCCCTCCACTTT

size: NA
D: NA
J: TRBJ1-5
V: TRBV19
CDR3: CASSPDGYSEQPQHF
DNA: TGTGCCAGTAGTCCCGACGGGTATAGCGAACAGCCCCAGCATTTT

size: NA
D: NA
J: TRBJ2-7
V: TRBV5-1
CDR3: CASSSQVDYGQYF
DNA: TGCGCCAGCAGCTCCCAAGTAGACTACGGGCAGTACTTC

size: few
D: TRBD2
J: TRBJ2-1
V: TRBV19
CDR3: CASSIGPSGGPWNEQFF
DNA: TGTGCCAGTAGTATAGGGCCTAGCGGGGGACCCTGGAATGAGCAGTTCTTC